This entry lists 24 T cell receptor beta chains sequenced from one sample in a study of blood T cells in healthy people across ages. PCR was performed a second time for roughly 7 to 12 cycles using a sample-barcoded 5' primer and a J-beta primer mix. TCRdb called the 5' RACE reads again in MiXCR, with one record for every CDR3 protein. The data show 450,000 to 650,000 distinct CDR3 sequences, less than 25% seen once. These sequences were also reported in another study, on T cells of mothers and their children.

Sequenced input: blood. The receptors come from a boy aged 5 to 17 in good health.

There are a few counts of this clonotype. DNA for the CDR3: TGCAGTGCCGCCTACAGGGGTGAAAAACTGTTTTTT. This codes for CSAAYRGEKLFF. The J gene is TRBJ1-4, the V gene TRBV20-1; TRBD1 agrees at 7 bases. J gave up 7 bases and V 6 bases, and 5 bases lay outside the gene matches. This CDR3 is 12 amino acids long. In germline, CDR1 is DFQATT, CDR2 SNEGSKA (reference sequence).

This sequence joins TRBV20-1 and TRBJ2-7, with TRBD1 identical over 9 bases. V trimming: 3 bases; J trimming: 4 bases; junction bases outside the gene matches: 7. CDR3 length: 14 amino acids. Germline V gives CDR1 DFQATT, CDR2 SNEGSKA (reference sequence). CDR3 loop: CSASLGTGRYEQYF. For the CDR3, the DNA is TGCAGTGCTAGTCTCGGGACAGGGAGGTACGAGCAGTACTTC.

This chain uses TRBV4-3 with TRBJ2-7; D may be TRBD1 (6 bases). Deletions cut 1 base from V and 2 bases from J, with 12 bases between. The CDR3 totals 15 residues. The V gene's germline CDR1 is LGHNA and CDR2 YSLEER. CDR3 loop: CASSQGTAQTYEQYF. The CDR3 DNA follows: TGCGCCAGCAGCCAAGGGACAGCTCAAACCTACGAGCAGTACTTC.

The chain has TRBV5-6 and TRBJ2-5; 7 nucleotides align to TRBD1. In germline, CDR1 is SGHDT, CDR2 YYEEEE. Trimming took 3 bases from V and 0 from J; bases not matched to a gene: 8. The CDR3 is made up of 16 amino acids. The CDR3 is CASSSTGDDYQETQYF. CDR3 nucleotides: TGTGCCAGCAGCTCAACAGGGGACGACTACCAAGAGACCCAGTACTTC. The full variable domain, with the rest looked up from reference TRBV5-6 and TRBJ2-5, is DAGVTQSPTHLIKTRGQQVTLRCSPKSGHDTVSWYQQALGQGPQFIFQYYEEEERQRGNFPDRFSGHQFPNYSSELNVNALLLGDSALYLCASSSTGDDYQETQYFGPGTRLLVL.

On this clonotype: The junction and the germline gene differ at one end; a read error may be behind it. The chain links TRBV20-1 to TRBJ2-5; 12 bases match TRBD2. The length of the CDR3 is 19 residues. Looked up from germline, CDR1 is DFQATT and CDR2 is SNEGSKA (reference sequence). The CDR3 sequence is CSAGDTLTSGGGPQETQYF. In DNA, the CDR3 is TGCAGTGCTGGAGATACCCTGACTAGCGGGGGAGGACCTCAAGAGACCCAGTACTTC.

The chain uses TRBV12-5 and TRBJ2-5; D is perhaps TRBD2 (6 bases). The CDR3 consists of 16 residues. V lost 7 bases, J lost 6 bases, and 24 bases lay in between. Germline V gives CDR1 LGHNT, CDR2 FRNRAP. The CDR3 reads CASAPSDSRGLKTQYF. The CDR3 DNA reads TGTGCTAGTGCCCCTTCGGACTCCCGCGGACTAAAGACCCAGTACTTC.

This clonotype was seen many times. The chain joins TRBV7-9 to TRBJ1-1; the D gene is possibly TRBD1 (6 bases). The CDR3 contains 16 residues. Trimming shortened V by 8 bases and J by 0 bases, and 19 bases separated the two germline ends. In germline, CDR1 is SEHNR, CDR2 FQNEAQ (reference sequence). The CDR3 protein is CASAPWGLQLNTEAFF. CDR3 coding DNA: TGTGCCAGCGCTCCGTGGGGGCTACAGCTGAACACTGAAGCTTTCTTT.

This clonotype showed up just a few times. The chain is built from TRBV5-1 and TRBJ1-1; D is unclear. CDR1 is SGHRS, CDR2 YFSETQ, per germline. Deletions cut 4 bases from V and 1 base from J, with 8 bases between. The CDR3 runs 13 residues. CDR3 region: CASSIVSNTEAFF. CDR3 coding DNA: TGCGCCAGCAGCATCGTATCGAACACTGAAGCTTTCTTT.

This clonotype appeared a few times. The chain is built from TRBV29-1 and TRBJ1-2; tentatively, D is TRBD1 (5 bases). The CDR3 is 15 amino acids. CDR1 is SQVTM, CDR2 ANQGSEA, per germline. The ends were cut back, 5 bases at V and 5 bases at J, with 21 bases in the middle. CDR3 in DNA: TGCAGCGTTCGGCAGGGAGGCGGGTCAGGTTATGGCTACACCTTC. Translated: CSVRQGGGSGYGYTF.

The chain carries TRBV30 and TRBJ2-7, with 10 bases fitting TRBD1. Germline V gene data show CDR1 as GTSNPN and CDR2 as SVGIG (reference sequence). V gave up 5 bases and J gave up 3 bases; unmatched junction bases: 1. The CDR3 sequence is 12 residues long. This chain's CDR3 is CAWWTGGYEQYF. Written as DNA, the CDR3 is TGTGCCTGGTGGACAGGGGGCTACGAGCAGTACTTC.

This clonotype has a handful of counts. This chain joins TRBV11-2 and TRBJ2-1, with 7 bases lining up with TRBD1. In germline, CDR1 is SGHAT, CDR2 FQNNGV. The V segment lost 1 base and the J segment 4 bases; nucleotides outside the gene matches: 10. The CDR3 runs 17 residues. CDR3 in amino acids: CASSLANPGQTYNEQFF. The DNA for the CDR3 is TGTGCCAGCAGCTTAGCTAACCCGGGACAGACTTACAATGAGCAGTTCTTC.

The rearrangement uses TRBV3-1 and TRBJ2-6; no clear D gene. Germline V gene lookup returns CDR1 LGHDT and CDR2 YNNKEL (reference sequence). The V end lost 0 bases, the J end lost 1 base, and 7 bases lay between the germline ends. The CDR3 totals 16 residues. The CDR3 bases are TGTGCCAGCAGCCAAGATCCGGCTTCTGGGGCCAACGTCCTGACTTTC. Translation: CASSQDPASGANVLTF.

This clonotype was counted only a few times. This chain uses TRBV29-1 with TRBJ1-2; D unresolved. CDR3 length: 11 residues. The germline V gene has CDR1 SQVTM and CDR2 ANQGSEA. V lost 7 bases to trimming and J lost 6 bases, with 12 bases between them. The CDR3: CSDEGFNGYTF. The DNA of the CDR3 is TGCAGCGACGAGGGCTTCAATGGCTACACCTTC.

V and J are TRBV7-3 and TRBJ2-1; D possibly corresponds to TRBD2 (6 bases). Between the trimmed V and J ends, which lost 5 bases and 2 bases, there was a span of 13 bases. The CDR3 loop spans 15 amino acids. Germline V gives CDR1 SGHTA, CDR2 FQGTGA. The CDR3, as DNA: TGTGCCAGCAGCGCCTATGGCGGGACCTACAATGAGCAGTTCTTC. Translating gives CASSAYGGTYNEQFF.

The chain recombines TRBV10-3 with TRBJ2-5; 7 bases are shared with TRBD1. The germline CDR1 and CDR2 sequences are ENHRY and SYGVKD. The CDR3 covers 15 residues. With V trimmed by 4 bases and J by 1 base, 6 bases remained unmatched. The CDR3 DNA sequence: TGTGCCATCAGTGGGACAGGACAAGGCCAAGAGACCCAGTACTTC. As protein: CAISGTGQGQETQYF.

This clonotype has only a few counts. DNA of the CDR3: TGCGCCAGCAGCTTGGACGGGACGTCCTACAATGAGCAGTTCTTC. This gives the protein CASSLDGTSYNEQFF. J is TRBJ2-1 and V is TRBV5-1, with D perhaps assigned TRBD1 or TRBD2 (5 bases each). Trimming left V 0 bases short and J 1 base short, with 8 bases between. From germline, CDR1 is SGHRS and CDR2 YFSETQ. This CDR3 contains 15 residues.

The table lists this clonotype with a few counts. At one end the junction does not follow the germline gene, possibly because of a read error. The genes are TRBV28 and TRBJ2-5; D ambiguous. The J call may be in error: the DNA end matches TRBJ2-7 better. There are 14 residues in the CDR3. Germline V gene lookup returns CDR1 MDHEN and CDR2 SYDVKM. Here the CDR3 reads CASSFRADSDEQYF. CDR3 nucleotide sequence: TGTGCCAGCAGTTTTCGGGCAGACTCCGACGAGCAGTACTTC.

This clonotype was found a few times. As DNA, the CDR3 is TGCAGCGTCGGCGGACTAGCGGGGGGTATGGACATTCAGTACTTC. Encoded protein: CSVGGLAGGMDIQYF. The chain employs TRBV29-1 and TRBJ2-4; 14 bases match TRBD2. Germline CDR1 SQVTM, CDR2 ANQGSEA. Germline trimming cut 6 bases from V and 8 bases from J; bases unmatched to any gene: 9. This CDR3 comprises 15 residues.

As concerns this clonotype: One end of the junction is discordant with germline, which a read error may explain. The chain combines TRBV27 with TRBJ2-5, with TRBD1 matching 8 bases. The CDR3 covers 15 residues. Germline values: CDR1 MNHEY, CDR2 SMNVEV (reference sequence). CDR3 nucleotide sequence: TGTGCCAGCGGTTTATCCACAGGGGGGCGTGGAACCCAGTACTTC. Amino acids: CASGLSTGGRGTQYF.

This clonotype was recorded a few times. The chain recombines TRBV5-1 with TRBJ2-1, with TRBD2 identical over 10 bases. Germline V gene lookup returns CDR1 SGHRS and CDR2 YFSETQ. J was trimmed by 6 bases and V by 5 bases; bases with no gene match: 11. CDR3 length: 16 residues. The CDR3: CASSFKIAGGSNEQFF. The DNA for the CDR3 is TGCGCCAGCAGTTTTAAGATAGCGGGGGGAAGCAATGAGCAGTTCTTC.

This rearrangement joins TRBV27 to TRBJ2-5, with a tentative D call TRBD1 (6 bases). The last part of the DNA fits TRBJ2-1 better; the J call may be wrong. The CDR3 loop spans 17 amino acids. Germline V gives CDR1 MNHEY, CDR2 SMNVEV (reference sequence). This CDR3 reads CASSPMGATRLYNEQFF. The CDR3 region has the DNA TGTGCCAGCAGTCCAATGGGGGCCACCAGACTCTACAATGAGCAGTTCTTC.

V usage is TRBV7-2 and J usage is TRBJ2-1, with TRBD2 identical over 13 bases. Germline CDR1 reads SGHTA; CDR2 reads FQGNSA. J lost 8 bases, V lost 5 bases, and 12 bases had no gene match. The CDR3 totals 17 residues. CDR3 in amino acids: CASSPWTSGSPRDEQFF. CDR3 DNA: TGTGCCAGCAGCCCCTGGACTAGCGGGAGTCCTAGAGATGAGCAGTTCTTC.

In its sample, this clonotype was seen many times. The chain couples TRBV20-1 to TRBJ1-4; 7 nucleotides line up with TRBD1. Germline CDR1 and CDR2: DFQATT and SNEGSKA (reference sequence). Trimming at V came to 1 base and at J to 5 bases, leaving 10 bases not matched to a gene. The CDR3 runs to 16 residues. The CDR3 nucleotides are TGCAGTGCTAGAGGAGGGTCCGGGACAGTAAATGAAAAACTGTTTTTT. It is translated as CSARGGSGTVNEKLFF.

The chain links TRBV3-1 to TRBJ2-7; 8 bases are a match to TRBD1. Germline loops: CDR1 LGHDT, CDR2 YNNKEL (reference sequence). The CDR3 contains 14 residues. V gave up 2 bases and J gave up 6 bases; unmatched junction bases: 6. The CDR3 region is CASSQFDRGGEQYF. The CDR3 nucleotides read TGTGCCAGCAGCCAATTTGACAGGGGAGGCGAGCAGTACTTC.